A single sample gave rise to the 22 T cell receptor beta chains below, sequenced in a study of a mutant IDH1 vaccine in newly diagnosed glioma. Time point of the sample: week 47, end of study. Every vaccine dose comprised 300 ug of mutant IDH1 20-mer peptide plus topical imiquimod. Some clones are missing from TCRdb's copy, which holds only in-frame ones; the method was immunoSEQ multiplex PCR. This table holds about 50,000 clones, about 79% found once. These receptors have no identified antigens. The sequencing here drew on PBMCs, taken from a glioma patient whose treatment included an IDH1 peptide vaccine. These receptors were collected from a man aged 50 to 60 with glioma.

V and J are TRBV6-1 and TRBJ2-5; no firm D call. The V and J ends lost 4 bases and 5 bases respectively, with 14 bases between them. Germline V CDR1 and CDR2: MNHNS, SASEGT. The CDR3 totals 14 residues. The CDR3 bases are TGTGCCAGCAGTGTAGATTCCCAGAGGGAGACCCAGTACTTC. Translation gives CASSVDSQRETQYF.

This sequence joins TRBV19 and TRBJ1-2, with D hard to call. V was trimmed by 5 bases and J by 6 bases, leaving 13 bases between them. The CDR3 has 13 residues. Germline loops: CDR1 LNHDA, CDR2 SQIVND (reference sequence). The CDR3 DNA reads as TGTGCCAGTAGTCCTAGCATGATGGATGGCTACACCTTC. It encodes CASSPSMMDGYTF.

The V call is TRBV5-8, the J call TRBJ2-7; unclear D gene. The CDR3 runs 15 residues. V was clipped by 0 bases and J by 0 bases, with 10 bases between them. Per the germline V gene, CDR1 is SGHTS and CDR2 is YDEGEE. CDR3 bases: TGTGCCAGCAGCTTGGAGGCTACCTCCTCCTACGAGCAGTACTTC. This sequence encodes CASSLEATSSYEQYF.

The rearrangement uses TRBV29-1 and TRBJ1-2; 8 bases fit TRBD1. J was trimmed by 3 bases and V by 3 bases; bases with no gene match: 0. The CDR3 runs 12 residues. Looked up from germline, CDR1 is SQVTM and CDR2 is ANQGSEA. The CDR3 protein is CSVEGQDYGYTF. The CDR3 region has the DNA TGCAGCGTTGAGGGACAGGACTATGGCTACACCTTC.

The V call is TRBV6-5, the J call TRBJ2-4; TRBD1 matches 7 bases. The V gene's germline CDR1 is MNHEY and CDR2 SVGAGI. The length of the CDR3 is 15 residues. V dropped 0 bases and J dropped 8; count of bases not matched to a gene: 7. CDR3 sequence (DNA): TGTGCCAGCAGTTACTCTTCAGGGGGTGGGTACATTCAGTACTTC. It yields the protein CASSYSSGGGYIQYF.

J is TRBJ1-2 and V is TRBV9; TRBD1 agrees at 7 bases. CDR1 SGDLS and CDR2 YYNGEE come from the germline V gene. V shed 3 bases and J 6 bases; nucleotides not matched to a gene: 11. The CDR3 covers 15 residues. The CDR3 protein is CASSGGTDQNNGYTF. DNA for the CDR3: TGTGCCAGCAGCGGAGGGACAGACCAAAACAATGGCTACACCTTC.

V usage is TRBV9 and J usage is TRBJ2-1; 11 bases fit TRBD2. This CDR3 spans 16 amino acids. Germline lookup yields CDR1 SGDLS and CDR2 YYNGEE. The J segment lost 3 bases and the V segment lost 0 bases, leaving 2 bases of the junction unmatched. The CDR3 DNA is TGTGCCAGCAGCGTAGGGGGACTAGCGGACTACAATGAGCAGTTCTTC. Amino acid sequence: CASSVGGLADYNEQFF.

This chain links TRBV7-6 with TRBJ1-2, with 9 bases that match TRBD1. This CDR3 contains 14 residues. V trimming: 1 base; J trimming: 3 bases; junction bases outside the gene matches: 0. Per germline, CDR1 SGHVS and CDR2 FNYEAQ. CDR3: CASSLGTGDYGYTF. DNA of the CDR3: TGTGCCAGCAGCTTAGGGACAGGGGACTATGGCTACACCTTC.

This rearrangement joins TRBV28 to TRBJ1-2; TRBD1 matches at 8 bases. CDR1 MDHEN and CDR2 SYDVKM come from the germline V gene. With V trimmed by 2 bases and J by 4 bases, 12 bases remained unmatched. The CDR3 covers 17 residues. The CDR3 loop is CASSLSPVRQGIYGYTF. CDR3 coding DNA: TGTGCCAGCAGTTTAAGCCCCGTTAGACAGGGGATCTATGGCTACACCTTC.

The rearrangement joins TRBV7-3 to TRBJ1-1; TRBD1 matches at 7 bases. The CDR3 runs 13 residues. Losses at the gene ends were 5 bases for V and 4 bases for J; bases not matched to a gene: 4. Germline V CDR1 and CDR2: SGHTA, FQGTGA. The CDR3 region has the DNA TGTGCCAGCAGCAAGACAGGGAGCACTGAAGCTTTCTTT. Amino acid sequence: CASSKTGSTEAFF.

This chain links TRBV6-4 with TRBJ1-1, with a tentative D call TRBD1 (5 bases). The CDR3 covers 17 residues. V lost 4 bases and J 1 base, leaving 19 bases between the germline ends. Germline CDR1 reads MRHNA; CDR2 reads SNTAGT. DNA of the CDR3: TGTGCCAGCAGTGTCCCATCAAGGGGCAGAAGGAACACTGAAGCTTTCTTT. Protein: CASSVPSRGRRNTEAFF.

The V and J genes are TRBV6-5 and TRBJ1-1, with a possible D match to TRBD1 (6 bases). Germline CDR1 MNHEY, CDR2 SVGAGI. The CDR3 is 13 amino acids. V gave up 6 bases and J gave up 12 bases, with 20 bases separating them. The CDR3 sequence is CASRPQTDGGPFF. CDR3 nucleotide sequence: TGTGCCAGCAGACCCCAGACGGACGGGGGGCCTTTCTTT.

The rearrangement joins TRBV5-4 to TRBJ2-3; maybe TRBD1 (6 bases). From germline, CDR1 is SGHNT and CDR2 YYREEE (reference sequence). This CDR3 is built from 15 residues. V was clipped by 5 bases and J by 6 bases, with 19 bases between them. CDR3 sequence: CASSVDSWVGDTQYF. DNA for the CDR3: TGTGCCAGCAGTGTGGACAGTTGGGTGGGGGATACGCAGTATTTT.

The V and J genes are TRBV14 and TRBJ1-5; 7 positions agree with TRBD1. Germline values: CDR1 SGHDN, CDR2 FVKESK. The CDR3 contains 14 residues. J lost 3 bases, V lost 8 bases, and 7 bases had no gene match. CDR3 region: CASGRQGANQPQHF. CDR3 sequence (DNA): TGTGCCAGCGGACGACAGGGCGCCAATCAGCCCCAGCATTTT.

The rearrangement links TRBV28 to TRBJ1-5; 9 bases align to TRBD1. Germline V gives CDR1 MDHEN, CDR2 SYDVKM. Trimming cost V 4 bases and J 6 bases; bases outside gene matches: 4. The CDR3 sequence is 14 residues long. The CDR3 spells CASSSQGASQPQHF. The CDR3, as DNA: TGTGCCAGCAGTTCACAGGGGGCAAGTCAGCCCCAGCATTTT.

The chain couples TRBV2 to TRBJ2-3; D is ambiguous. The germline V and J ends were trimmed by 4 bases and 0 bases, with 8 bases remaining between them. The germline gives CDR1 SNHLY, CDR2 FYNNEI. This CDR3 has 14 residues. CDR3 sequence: CASSAFGSTDTQYF. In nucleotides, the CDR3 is TGTGCCAGCAGTGCGTTCGGAAGCACAGATACGCAGTATTTT.

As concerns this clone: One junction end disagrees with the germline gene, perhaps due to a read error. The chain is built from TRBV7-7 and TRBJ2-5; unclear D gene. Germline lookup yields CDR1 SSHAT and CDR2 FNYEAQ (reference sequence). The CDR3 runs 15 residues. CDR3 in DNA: TGTGCTAGCAGCTCCGGGCGAGCCTACCAAGAGACCCAGTACTTC. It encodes CASSSGRAYQETQYF.

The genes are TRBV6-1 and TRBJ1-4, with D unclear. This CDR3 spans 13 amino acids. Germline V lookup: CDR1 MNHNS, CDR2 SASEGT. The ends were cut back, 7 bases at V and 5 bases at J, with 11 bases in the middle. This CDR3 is CASKTARNEKLFF. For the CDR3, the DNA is TGTGCCAGCAAAACAGCCCGCAATGAAAAACTGTTTTTT.

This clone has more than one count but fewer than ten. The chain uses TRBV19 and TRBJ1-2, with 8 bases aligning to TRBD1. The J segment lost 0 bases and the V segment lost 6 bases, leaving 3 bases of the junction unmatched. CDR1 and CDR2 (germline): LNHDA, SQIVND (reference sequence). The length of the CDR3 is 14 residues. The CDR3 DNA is TGTGCCAGTAGGCTGACAGGGGCTAACTATGGCTACACCTTC. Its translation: CASRLTGANYGYTF.

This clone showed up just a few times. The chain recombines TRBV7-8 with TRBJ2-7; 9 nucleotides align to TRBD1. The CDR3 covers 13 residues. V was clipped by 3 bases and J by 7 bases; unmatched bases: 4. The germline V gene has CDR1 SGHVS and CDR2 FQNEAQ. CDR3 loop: CASSLGQGKEQYF. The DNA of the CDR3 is TGTGCCAGCAGCTTGGGACAGGGTAAAGAGCAGTACTTC.

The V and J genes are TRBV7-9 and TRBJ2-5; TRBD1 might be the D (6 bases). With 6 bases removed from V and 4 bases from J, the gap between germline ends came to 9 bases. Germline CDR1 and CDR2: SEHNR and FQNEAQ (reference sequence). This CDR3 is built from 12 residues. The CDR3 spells CASSPGVETQYF. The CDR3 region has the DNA TGTGCCAGCAGTCCAGGGGTAGAGACCCAGTACTTC. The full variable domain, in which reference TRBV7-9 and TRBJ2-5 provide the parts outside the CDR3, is DTGVSQNPRHKITKRGQNVTFRCDPISEHNRLYWYRQTLGQGPEFLTYFQNEAQLEKSRLLSDRFSAERPKGSFSTLEIQRTEQGDSAMYLCASSPGVETQYFGPGTRLLVL.

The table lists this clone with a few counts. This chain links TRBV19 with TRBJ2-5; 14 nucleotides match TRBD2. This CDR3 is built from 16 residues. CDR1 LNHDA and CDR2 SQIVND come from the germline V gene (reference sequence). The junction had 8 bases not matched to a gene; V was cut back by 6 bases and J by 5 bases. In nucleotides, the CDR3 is TGTGCCAGTAGCAGCGGGACTAGCGGGGGAAGTGAGACCCAGTACTTC. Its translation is CASSSGTSGGSETQYF.